The 9 T cell receptor beta chains reported below all come from one sample, sequenced in a study of Ad26.COV2.S vaccination and SARS-CoV-2 variants. Described treatment: approximately 18 received Ad26.COV2.S at low or high dose, single or two shots; roughly five received placebo; per-sample allocation not given. The investigators took samples on day 63 after the first vaccine or placebo injection. The repertoire was sequenced with immunoSEQ multiplex PCR; TCRdb's copy has only in-frame clones and lacks some. The sample contains about 680,000 clones, 89% of which appear only once. Sequencing was performed on peripheral blood, taken in a trial of Ad26.COV2.S vaccine versus placebo. These receptors all stem from a person between 18 and 65 years old who received the Ad26.COV2.S COVID-19 vaccine or a placebo.

The rearrangement uses TRBV13 and TRBJ2-7, with a tentative D call TRBD1 (6 bases). The CDR3 covers 14 residues. V lost 4 bases to trimming and J lost 1 base, with 11 bases between them. The germline gives CDR1 PRHDT, CDR2 FYEKMQ (reference sequence). This CDR3 is CASSSDRLSYEQYF. CDR3 nucleotides: TGTGCCAGCAGCTCGGACAGACTGTCCTACGAGCAGTACTTC.

This clone occurred once. The chain uses TRBV27 and TRBJ1-4; a possible D gene is TRBD1 (6 bases). CDR3 length: 13 residues. V was trimmed by 6 bases and J by 8 bases, leaving 13 bases between them. The germline V gene encodes CDR1 MNHEY and CDR2 SMNVEV (reference sequence). The CDR3 here is CASSLIGGEKLFF. In DNA form, the CDR3 reads TGTGCCAGCAGCCTAATAGGGGGGGAAAAACTGTTTTTT. The variable domain in full, completed from reference TRBV27 and TRBJ1-4, reads EAQVTQNPRYLITVTGKKLTVTCSQNMNHEYMSWYRQDPGLGLRQIYYSMNVEVTDKGDVPEGYKVSRKEKRNFPLILESPSPNQTSLYFCASSLIGGEKLFFGSGTQLSVL.

About this clone: One end of the junction is discordant with germline, which a read error may explain. The chain uses TRBV10-1 and TRBJ1-3; TRBD1 agrees at 8 bases. CDR1 WNHNN and CDR2 SYGVQD come from the germline V gene (reference sequence). The CDR3 loop spans 15 amino acids. Here the CDR3 reads CANSEDRAGGNTIYF. The CDR3 region has the DNA TGCGCCAACAGTGAGGACAGGGCCGGTGGAAACACCATATATTTT.

The genes are TRBV27 and TRBJ1-2, with 11 bases matching TRBD1. Germline V gene data show CDR1 as MNHEY and CDR2 as SMNVEV (reference sequence). V shed 5 bases, J shed 7 bases, and the junction held 6 bases outside the gene matches. This CDR3 comprises 14 residues. The CDR3 loop reads CASSPGQGAPGYTF. The DNA for the CDR3 is TGTGCCAGCAGTCCCGGACAGGGGGCGCCTGGCTACACCTTC.

This rearrangement joins TRBV3-1 (or the pseudogene TRBV3-2) to TRBJ2-1; maybe TRBD2 (5 bases). CDR3 length: 16 amino acids. CDR1 LGHDT and CDR2 YNNKEL come from the germline V gene (reference sequence). The germline V and J ends were trimmed by 5 bases and 3 bases, with 17 bases remaining between them. CDR3 sequence (DNA): TGTGCCAGCAGCTCTCGTGGGCGGGTAGACTACAATGAGCAGTTCTTC. Translation: CASSSRGRVDYNEQFF.

A word on this clone: The identical CDR3 is also encoded by other nucleotide sequences in the sample. V and J are TRBV10-3 and TRBJ1-3; D is possibly TRBD1 (6 bases). Germline-derived CDR1 and CDR2 are ENHRY and SYGVKD. The CDR3 is made up of 14 amino acids. Trimming cost V 6 bases and J 0 bases, with 9 bases left between them. In nucleotides, the CDR3 is TGTGCCATCAGAGGGGACAACTCTGGAAACACCATATATTTT. Translation gives CAIRGDNSGNTIYF.

The chain is built from TRBV19 and TRBJ2-3, with TRBD2 identical over 14 bases. With 7 bases clipped from V and 8 bases from J, the junction kept 8 bases outside the gene matches. Germline lookup yields CDR1 LNHDA and CDR2 SQIVND (reference sequence). The CDR3 has 15 residues. In nucleotides, the CDR3 is TGTGCCAGTAACCCGGGACTAGCGGGAGCCGGTACGCAGTATTTT. Translation: CASNPGLAGAGTQYF.

The chain combines TRBV6-1 with TRBJ1-2, with D possibly TRBD1 on 5 matching bases. Germline V gene sequence: CDR1 MNHNS, CDR2 SASEGT. V lost 2 bases to trimming and J lost 4 bases, with 11 bases between them. The CDR3 is 14 residues long. Here the CDR3 reads CASSESAGSYGYTF. The CDR3 DNA reads as TGTGCCAGCAGTGAATCGGCAGGGAGCTATGGCTACACCTTC.

This clone was counted a few times. The chain links TRBV7-9 to TRBJ1-3; D gene uncertain. This CDR3 spans 12 amino acids. CDR1 SEHNR and CDR2 FQNEAQ come from the germline V gene (reference sequence). The V gene lost 8 bases and the J gene lost 8 bases, with 13 bases spanning the gap. The CDR3 DNA is TGTGCCAGCCTTCGTGGAGGGTACACCATATATTTT. Its protein product is CASLRGGYTIYF.